This TCR beta chain appears in the sequencing data of a study of blood T cell repertoires in COVID-19. Study context: T cells, B-cell-depleted T cells, or PBMCs provided the cDNA or gDNA that served as material.

The CDR3 runs 14 residues. The germline V gene encodes CDR1 MNHEY and CDR2 SMNVEV (reference sequence). V was shortened by 5 bases and J by 4 bases, with 15 bases between the two germline ends. Symptom resolution, clearance, or two negative PCRs marked donors in Cohort 3 as recovered. Original data processing: Nucleated cell number was recorded as an estimate derived from reference gene primer amplification. Clones were sequenced by immunoSEQ multiplex PCR, and TCRdb holds only the in-frame ones, with some missing. V and J calls and clone size are as listed in that table; D and trimming were resolved from the DNA. The sample includes about 270,000 clones, roughly 88% of them seen just once.

This receptor was obtained from a woman aged 25 to 39 who had recovered from COVID-19. Material for sequencing was PBMCs or T cells enriched from blood (not recorded which). The chain employs TRBV27 and TRBJ2-7; possible D gene TRBD2, 5 bases. The CDR3 sequence: CASSPSGIPYEQYF. Written as DNA, the CDR3 is TGTGCCAGCAGTCCCTCGGGGATCCCATACGAGCAGTACTTC.